Listed below are T cell receptor beta chains from one sample, sequenced in a study of blood T cell repertoires in COVID-19. Data came from immunoSEQ multiplex PCR; TCRdb stores just in-frame clones and leaves some out. This table has about 150,000 clones, around 81% appearing once. The sample taken for sequencing was peripheral blood. These receptor sequences come from a woman aged 55-69 years with active or convalescent COVID-19. CDR3s include the opening cysteine and the closing phenylalanine or tryptophan. The order of the fields is D gene, clone size, V gene, J gene, CDR3 protein, CDR3 DNA. The D gene is left open where the match is weak. A clone size is listed for some rows: how often the clone was seen (once, few, many), or a class if it is expanded.

.,once,TRBV28,TRBJ1-5,CASTSFPTGPAGNQPQHF,TGTGCCAGCACCTCTTTCCCGACAGGCCCGGCGGGCAATCAGCCCCAGCATTTT
.,.,TRBV27,TRBJ1-6,CASSLYGQRDRNSPLHF,TGTGCCAGCAGTTTATACGGACAGAGAGATAGGAATTCACCCCTCCACTTT
.,few,TRBV5-1,TRBJ2-2,CASSGGTANTGELFF,TGCGCCAGCAGCGGAGGGACTGCGAACACCGGGGAGCTGTTTTTT
.,.,TRBV5-8,TRBJ1-2,CASSLTANYGYTF,TGTGCCAGCAGCTTGACAGCAAACTATGGCTACACCTTC
TRBD1,few,TRBV5-1,TRBJ1-5,CASSPGDRNQPQHF,TGCGCCAGCAGCCCGGGGGACAGGAACCAGCCCCAGCATTTT
.,.,TRBV29-1,TRBJ2-5,CSGYRGGETQYF,TGCAGCGGTTACAGGGGGGGAGAGACCCAGTACTTC
.,.,TRBV7-9,TRBJ1-1,CASSPSRPRGGTEAFF,TGTGCCAGCAGCCCGTCTCGACCGAGAGGGGGCACTGAAGCTTTCTTT
TRBD2,.,TRBV7-8,TRBJ2-1,CASSLRGLAGNRLYNEQFF,TGTGCCAGCAGCTTAAGGGGACTAGCGGGCAATCGTTTATACAATGAGCAGTTCTTC
.,.,TRBV9,TRBJ2-1,CASSVGLPGQEQFF,TGTGCCAGCAGCGTAGGCCTACCAGGGCAGGAGCAGTTCTTC
.,.,TRBV18,TRBJ1-2,CASSPPGGNYGYTF,TGTGCCAGCTCACCACCGGGGGGTAACTATGGCTACACCTTC
TRBD1,.,TRBV9,TRBJ1-1,CASSAAPDRGNTEAFF,TGTGCCAGCAGCGCCGCCCCCGACAGGGGGAACACTGAAGCTTTCTTT
.,.,TRBV3-1/TRBV3-2,TRBJ1-2,CASSYSEYGYTF,TGTGCCAGCAGCTACTCCGAGTATGGCTACACCTTC
.,once,TRBV3-1/TRBV3-2,TRBJ2-3,CASSHYNTQYF,TGTGCCAGCAGCCACTATAATACGCAGTATTTT
.,.,TRBV9,TRBJ1-5,CASSVGPQGQPQHF,TGTGCCAGCAGCGTTGGGCCCCAGGGGCAGCCCCAGCATTTT
TRBD1,.,TRBV5-1,TRBJ2-1,CASSLLQGYEQFF,TGCGCCAGCAGCTTGCTACAGGGGTATGAGCAGTTCTTC
.,.,TRBV7-3,TRBJ2-1,CASSLGLGAYNEQFF,TGTGCCAGCAGCTTAGGCCTGGGCGCTTACAATGAGCAGTTCTTC
TRBD1,once,TRBV6-5,TRBJ2-7,CASSWGQGPLEQYF,TGTGCCAGCAGCTGGGGACAGGGTCCCCTCGAGCAGTACTTC